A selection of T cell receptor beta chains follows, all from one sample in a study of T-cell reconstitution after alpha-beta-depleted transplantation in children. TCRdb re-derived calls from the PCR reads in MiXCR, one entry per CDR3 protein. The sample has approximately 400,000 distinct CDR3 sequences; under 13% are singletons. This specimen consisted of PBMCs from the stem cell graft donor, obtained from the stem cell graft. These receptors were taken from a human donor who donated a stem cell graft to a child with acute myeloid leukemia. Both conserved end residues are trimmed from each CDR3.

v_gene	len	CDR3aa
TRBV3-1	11	ASSQGENSPLH
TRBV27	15	ASTPRKGLDVPGELF
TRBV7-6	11	ASSLNRGDEQF
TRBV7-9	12	ASSFGLAKNIQY
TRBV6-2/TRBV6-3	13	ASSKLETAYYGYT
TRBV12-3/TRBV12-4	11	ASHRGPNYGYT
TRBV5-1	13	ASSWGLAGQETQY
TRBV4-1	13	ASSHDRFSVQEQY
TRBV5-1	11	ASSLHNEETQY
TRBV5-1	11	ASNSQGTDTQY
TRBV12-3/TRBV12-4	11	ASSHSPGYEQY
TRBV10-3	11	APTGTATGEQY
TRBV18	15	ASSPPGQGQWGTEAF
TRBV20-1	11	SASEGSNQPQH
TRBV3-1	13	ASSLTGGINYGYT
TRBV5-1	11	ASSLSWDTEAF
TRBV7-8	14	ASSLGPSGLTDTQY
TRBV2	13	ASSEHGTREETQY
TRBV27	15	ASRRETRAANTGELF
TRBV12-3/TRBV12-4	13	ASSHRGGTTGELF
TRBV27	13	ASRLYSETSPEAF
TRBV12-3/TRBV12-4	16	ASSFVQGRPYSNQPQH
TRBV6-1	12	ASTPSGRSYEQY
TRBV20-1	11	SARDYGPDGYT
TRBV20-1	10	SALSAPDTQY
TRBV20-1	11	SARAGRGSPLH
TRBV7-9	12	ASSPPSMDNEQF
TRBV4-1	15	ASSQDLRFTWDSPLH